The T cell receptor beta chain under discussion was sequenced for a study of spatial heterogeneity in lung cancer. This clonotype was seen more than once but under ten times. Between the trimmed V and J ends, which lost 8 bases and 1 base, there was a span of 11 bases. Germline assignment: CDR1 WSHSY and CDR2 SAAADI. The CDR3 covers 13 residues. Time point meaning: blood at routine non-recurrence follow-up after resection. Unsorted samples of tumor, nontumor lung or frozen PBMC had their whole RNA sequenced. One entry per CDR3 protein, called by TCRdb with MiXCR from the 5' RACE reads. Among roughly 120,000 distinct CDR3 sequences listed, 12% were seen once.

The rearrangement links TRBV10-2 to TRBJ1-1; D not certain. The TCR comes from a male donor with early-stage non-small cell lung cancer. Sample: PBMCs, taken at follow-up. CDR3: CASLEWENTEAFF. CDR3 DNA sequence: TGCGCCAGCCTCGAATGGGAGAACACTGAAGCTTTCTTT.